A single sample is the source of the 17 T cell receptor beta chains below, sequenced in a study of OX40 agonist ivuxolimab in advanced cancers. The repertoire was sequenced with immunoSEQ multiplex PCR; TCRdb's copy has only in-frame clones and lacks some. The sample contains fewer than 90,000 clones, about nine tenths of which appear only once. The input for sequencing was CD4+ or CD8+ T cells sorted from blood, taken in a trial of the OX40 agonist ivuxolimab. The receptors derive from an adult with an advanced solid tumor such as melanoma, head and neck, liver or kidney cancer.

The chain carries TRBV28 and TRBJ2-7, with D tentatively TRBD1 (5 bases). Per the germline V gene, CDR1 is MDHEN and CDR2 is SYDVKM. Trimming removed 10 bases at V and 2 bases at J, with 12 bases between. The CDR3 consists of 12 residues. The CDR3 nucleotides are TGTGCCACCGGAACAGGACCCTACGAGCAGTACTTC. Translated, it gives CATGTGPYEQYF.

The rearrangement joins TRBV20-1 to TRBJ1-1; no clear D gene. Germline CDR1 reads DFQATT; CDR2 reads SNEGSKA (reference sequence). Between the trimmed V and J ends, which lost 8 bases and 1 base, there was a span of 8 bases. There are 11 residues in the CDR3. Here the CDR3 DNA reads TGCAGTTGGACGACGAACACTGAAGCTTTCTTT. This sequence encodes CSWTTNTEAFF.

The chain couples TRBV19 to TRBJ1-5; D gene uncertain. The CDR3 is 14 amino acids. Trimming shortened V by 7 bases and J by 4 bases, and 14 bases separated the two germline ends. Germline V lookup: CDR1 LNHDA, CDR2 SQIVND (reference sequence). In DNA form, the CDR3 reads TGTGCCAGTACCACCTCTGGTTTGAATCAGCCCCAGCATTTT. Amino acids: CASTTSGLNQPQHF.

The CDR3: CASSEDSLVNNEQFF. The CDR3, as DNA: TGTGCCAGCAGTGAAGACAGCCTGGTAAACAATGAGCAGTTCTTC. The chain uses TRBV25-1 and TRBJ2-1; D is perhaps TRBD1 (5 bases). V was pared by 2 bases and J by 5 bases, with 13 bases between. CDR1 and CDR2 (germline): MGHDK, SYGVNS. The CDR3 is 15 residues long.

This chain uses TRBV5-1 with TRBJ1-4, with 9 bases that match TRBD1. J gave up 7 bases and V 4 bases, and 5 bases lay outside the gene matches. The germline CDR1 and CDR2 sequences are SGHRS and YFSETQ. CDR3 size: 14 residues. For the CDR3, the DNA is TGCGCCAGCAGCCGGACAGGGGATAGTGAAAAACTGTTTTTT. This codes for CASSRTGDSEKLFF. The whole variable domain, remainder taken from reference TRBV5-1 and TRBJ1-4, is KAGVTQTPRYLIKTRGQQVTLSCSPISGHRSVSWYQQTPGQGLQFLFEYFSETQRNKGNFPGRFSGRQFSNSRSEMNVSTLELGDSALYLCASSRTGDSEKLFFGSGTQLSVL.

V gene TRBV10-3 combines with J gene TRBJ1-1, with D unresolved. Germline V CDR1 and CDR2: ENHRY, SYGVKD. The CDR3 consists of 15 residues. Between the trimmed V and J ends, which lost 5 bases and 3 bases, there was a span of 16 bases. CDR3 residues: CAISKGIGLDTEAFF. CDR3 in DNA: TGTGCCATCAGTAAGGGAATAGGGTTGGACACTGAAGCTTTCTTT.

As DNA, the CDR3 is TGTGCCAGCAGCTTATTGGGCCAGGGAAGCGAAAAACTGTTTTTT. It translates to CASSLLGQGSEKLFF. The chain links TRBV11-2 to TRBJ1-4, with D possibly TRBD1 on 5 matching bases. Trimming left V 2 bases short and J 8 bases short, with 15 bases between. Germline V CDR1 and CDR2: SGHAT, FQNNGV. This CDR3 is 15 amino acids long.

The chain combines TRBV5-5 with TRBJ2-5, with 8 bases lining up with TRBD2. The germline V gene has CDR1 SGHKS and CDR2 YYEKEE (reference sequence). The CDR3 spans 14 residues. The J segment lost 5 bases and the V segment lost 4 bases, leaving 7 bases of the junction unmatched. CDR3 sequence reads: CASSPGGPRETQYF. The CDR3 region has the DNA TGTGCCAGCAGCCCGGGGGGGCCACGGGAGACCCAGTACTTC.

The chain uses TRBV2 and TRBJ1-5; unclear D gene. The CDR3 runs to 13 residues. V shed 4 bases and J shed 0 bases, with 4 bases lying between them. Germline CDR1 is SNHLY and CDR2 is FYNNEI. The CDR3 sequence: CASSADSNQPQHF. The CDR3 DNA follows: TGTGCCAGCAGTGCAGATAGCAATCAGCCCCAGCATTTT.

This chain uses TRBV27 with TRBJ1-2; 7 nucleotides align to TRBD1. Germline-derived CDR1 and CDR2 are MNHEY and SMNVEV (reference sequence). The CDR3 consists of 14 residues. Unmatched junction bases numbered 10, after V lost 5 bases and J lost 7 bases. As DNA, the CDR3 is TGTGCCAGCAGTCCGACTGGAAGGGGGCCTGGCTACACCTTC. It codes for CASSPTGRGPGYTF.

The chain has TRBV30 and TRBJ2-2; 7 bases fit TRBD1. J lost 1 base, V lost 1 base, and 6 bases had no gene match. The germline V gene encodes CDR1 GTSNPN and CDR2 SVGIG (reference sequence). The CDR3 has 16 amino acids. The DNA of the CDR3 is TGTGCCTGGAGTGGGATCGGGACAGTGAACACCGGGGAGCTGTTTTTT. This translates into CAWSGIGTVNTGELFF.

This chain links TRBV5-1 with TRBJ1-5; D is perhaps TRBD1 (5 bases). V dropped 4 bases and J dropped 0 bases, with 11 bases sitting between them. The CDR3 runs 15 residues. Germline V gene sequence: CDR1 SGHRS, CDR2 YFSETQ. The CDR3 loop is CASSHTGDSNQPQHF. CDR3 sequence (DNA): TGCGCCAGCAGCCATACGGGGGATAGCAATCAGCCCCAGCATTTT.

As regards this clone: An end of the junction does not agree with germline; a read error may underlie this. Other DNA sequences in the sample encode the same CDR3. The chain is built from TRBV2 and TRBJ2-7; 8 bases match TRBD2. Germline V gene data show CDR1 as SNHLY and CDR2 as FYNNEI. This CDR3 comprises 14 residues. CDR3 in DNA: TGTGCCAGCACTCCGGGACTAGGTCGTTACGAGCAGTATTTC. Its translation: CASTPGLGRYEQYF.

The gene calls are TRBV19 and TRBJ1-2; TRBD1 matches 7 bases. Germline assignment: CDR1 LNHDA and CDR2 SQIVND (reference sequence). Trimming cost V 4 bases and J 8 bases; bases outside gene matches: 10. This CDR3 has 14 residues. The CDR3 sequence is CASSSGQAGYGYTF. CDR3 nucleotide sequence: TGTGCCAGTAGTAGTGGACAGGCCGGGTACGGCTACACCTTC.

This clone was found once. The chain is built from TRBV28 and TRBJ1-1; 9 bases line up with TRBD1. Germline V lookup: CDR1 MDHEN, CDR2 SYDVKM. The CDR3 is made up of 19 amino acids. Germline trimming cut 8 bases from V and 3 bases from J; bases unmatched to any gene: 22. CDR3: CASEPGKLDRGKGHTEAFF. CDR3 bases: TGTGCCAGCGAGCCCGGCAAGTTGGACAGGGGAAAAGGGCACACTGAAGCTTTCTTT.

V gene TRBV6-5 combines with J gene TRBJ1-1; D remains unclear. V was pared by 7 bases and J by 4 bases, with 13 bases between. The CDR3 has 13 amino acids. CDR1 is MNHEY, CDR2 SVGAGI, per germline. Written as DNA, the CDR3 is TGTGCCAGCAAAGGAGGTTTGGGCACTGAAGCTTTCTTT. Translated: CASKGGLGTEAFF.

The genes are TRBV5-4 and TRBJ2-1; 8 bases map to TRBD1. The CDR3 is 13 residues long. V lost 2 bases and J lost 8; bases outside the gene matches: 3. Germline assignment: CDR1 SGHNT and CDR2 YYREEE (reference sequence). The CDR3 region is CASSFGQGDEQFF. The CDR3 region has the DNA TGTGCCAGCAGCTTCGGACAGGGCGATGAGCAGTTCTTC.